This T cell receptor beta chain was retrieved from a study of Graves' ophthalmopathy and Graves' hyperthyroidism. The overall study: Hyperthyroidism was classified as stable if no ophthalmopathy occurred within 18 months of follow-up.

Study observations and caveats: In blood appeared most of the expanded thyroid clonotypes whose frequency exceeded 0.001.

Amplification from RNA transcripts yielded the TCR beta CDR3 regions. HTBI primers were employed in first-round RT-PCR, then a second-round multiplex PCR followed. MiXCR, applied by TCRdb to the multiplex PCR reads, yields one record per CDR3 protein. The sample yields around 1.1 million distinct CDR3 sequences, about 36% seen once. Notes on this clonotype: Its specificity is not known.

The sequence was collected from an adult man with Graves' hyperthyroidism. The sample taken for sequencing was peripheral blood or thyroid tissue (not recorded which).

CDR3 sequence (DNA): TGTGCCGACACTGCCGGACAGAAAAATTCACCCCTCCACTTT. Its translation is CADTAGQKNSPLHF. J is TRBJ1-6 and V is TRBV7-7; the D gene is possibly TRBD1 (6 bases). V lost 11 bases and J lost 7, with 18 bases in between. The germline CDR1 and CDR2 sequences are SSHAT and FNYEAQ (reference sequence). The CDR3 totals 14 residues.